This passage covers 21 T cell receptor beta chains from one sample sequenced in a study of blood T cell repertoires in COVID-19. This table comes from immunoSEQ multiplex PCR, and its TCRdb copy is limited to in-frame clones, with some not included. The sample consists of roughly 64,000 clones, 65% to 85% of them appearing once. The sequencing input was PBMCs or T cells enriched from blood (not recorded which). The receptor set was obtained from an older woman who had been exposed to COVID-19.

This chain joins TRBV2 and TRBJ2-7; 11 nucleotides line up with TRBD2. The CDR3 contains 14 residues. The germline CDR1 and CDR2 sequences are SNHLY and FYNNEI. V trimming: 6 bases; J trimming: 3 bases; junction bases outside the gene matches: 4. CDR3 nucleotide sequence: TGTGCCAGCAGCCATAGCGGGGGGGGCTACGAGCAGTACTTC. Translating gives CASSHSGGGYEQYF.

V gene TRBV3-1 (or the pseudogene TRBV3-2) combines with J gene TRBJ2-7; D possibly corresponds to TRBD1 (5 bases). Trimming took 2 bases from V and 5 from J, leaving 7 bases between them. The CDR3 is made up of 12 amino acids. Looked up from germline, CDR1 is LGHDT and CDR2 is YNNKEL (reference sequence). The CDR3 sequence is CASSQRQNEQYF. In nucleotides, the CDR3 is TGTGCCAGCAGCCAAAGACAGAACGAGCAGTACTTC.

The rearrangement uses TRBV19 and TRBJ2-1; no definite D call. This CDR3 is 11 amino acids long. V dropped 8 bases and J dropped 4 bases, with 6 bases sitting between them. CDR1 and CDR2 from the germline V gene are LNHDA and SQIVND (reference sequence). The CDR3 nucleotides read TGTGCCAGTTACGGTTACAATGAGCAGTTCTTC. Its protein product is CASYGYNEQFF.

The chain recombines TRBV9 with TRBJ2-3, with 9 nucleotides matching TRBD2. After removal of 3 bases from V and 0 bases from J, the junction contained 5 bases not matched to a gene. This CDR3 contains 16 residues. Germline CDR1 SGDLS, CDR2 YYNGEE. CDR3 residues: CASSAASGISTDTQYF. CDR3 in DNA: TGTGCCAGCAGCGCCGCTAGCGGGATTAGCACAGATACGCAGTATTTT. Complete variable domain (other parts from reference TRBV9 and TRBJ2-3): DSGVTQTPKHLITATGQRVTLRCSPRSGDLSVYWYQQSLDQGLQFLIQYYNGEERAKGNILERFSAQQFPDLHSELNLSSLELGDSALYFCASSAASGISTDTQYFGPGTRLTVL.

This clone was seen a few times. Here the CDR3 reads CASSRGATNEKLFF. The CDR3 region has the DNA TGTGCCAGCAGCCGGGGTGCAACTAATGAAAAACTGTTTTTT. V is TRBV11-2 and J is TRBJ1-4; D gene uncertain. There are 14 residues in the CDR3. In germline, CDR1 is SGHAT, CDR2 FQNNGV. The V gene lost 5 bases and the J gene lost 0 bases, with 7 bases spanning the gap.

The chain recombines TRBV28 with TRBJ2-3; 8 bases line up with TRBD1. V was pared by 5 bases and J by 0 bases, with 4 bases of the junction left unmatched. This CDR3 region has 15 residues. Germline assignment: CDR1 MDHEN and CDR2 SYDVKM. The CDR3 DNA sequence: TGTGCCAGCAGTCACGGACAGGGAAGCACAGATACGCAGTATTTT. Translating gives CASSHGQGSTDTQYF.

The chain links TRBV7-2 to TRBJ1-3, with D unresolved. This CDR3 is 15 amino acids long. The germline CDR1 and CDR2 sequences are SGHTA and FQGNSA. Trimming left V 3 bases short and J 0 bases short, with 9 bases between. The CDR3 bases are TGTGCCAGCAGCTTGCCGGAGGGCTCTGGAAACACCATATATTTT. It specifies CASSLPEGSGNTIYF.

V gene TRBV6-6 combines with J gene TRBJ2-7; TRBD1 is a possible D gene (6 bases). V was cut by 8 bases and J by 0 bases, with 8 bases left in between. In germline, CDR1 is MNHNY, CDR2 SVGAGI (reference sequence). This CDR3 spans 12 amino acids. The DNA of the CDR3 is TGTGCCAGCGGACAGTTCTCCTACGAGCAGTACTTC. Translating gives CASGQFSYEQYF.

This rearrangement joins TRBV5-5 to TRBJ1-1; no definite D call. The CDR3 sequence is 14 residues long. V gave up 4 bases and J gave up 4 bases, with 14 bases separating them. Germline CDR1 and CDR2: SGHKS and YYEKEE (reference sequence). CDR3 sequence reads: CASSPRSLATEAFF. CDR3 DNA sequence: TGTGCCAGCAGCCCGAGGTCCCTGGCCACTGAAGCTTTCTTT.

This clone was picked up one time. The chain links TRBV9 to TRBJ2-3, with TRBD1 matching over 10 bases. Trimming cost V 6 bases and J 4 bases; bases outside gene matches: 11. The germline V gene encodes CDR1 SGDLS and CDR2 YYNGEE. The CDR3 covers 16 residues. CDR3 nucleotide sequence: TGTGCCAGCACCCGACGGGGACAGGGGTCTGCAGATACGCAGTATTTT. Amino acids: CASTRRGQGSADTQYF.

The chain uses TRBV5-1 and TRBJ1-6; 11 positions match TRBD1. The junction had 8 bases not matched to a gene; V was cut back by 3 bases and J by 9 bases. Looked up from germline, CDR1 is SGHRS and CDR2 is YFSETQ. The length of the CDR3 is 16 residues. The DNA for the CDR3 is TGCGCCAGCAGCTCGGCGGCGGGACAGGGGGTTTCACCCCTCCACTTT. It yields the protein CASSSAAGQGVSPLHF.

This clone was picked up one time. The V call is TRBV7-2, the J call TRBJ2-3; 9 nucleotides line up with TRBD2. CDR1 SGHTA and CDR2 FQGNSA come from the germline V gene. With V trimmed by 1 base and J by 6 bases, 11 bases remained unmatched. The CDR3 runs to 17 residues. This CDR3 reads CASSLGFAGGAGDTQYF. The DNA for the CDR3 is TGTGCCAGCAGCTTAGGTTTCGCGGGGGGGGCGGGCGATACGCAGTATTTT.

This chain connects TRBV15 to TRBJ2-7; D is ambiguous. Germline CDR1 is LNHNV and CDR2 is YYDKDF (reference sequence). CDR3 size: 13 residues. Trimming shortened V by 0 bases and J by 0 bases, and 3 bases separated the two germline ends. The chain's CDR3 is CATSRDLSYEQYF. CDR3 in DNA: TGTGCCACCAGCAGAGATCTCTCCTACGAGCAGTACTTC.

The chain recombines TRBV5-1 with TRBJ1-1, with D possibly matching TRBD1 (5 bases). The germline V and J ends were trimmed by 2 bases and 8 bases, with 16 bases remaining between them. The CDR3 is 14 residues long. Per the germline V gene, CDR1 is SGHRS and CDR2 is YFSETQ. CDR3 in DNA: TGCGCCAGCAGCTTAACAGGTCTCGGTCCCGAAGCTTTCTTT. Its translation: CASSLTGLGPEAFF.

This clone was seen only a few times. The CDR3 region is CASSLGQGAEAFF. CDR3 sequence (DNA): TGTGCCAGCAGTTTGGGACAGGGGGCTGAAGCTTTCTTT. This chain connects TRBV6-6 to TRBJ1-1; 11 bases map to TRBD1. Germline CDR1 and CDR2: MNHNY and SVGAGI (reference sequence). V dropped 4 bases and J dropped 6; count of bases not matched to a gene: 1. The CDR3 loop spans 13 amino acids.

DNA for the CDR3: TGTGCCACCAGTGGACTCCGGGACAGGGACAACAATGAGCAGTTCTTC. This translates into CATSGLRDRDNNEQFF. The gene calls are TRBV24-1 and TRBJ2-1; 9 nucleotides line up with TRBD1. Losses at the gene ends were 5 bases for V and 5 bases for J; bases not matched to a gene: 9. Germline-derived CDR1 and CDR2 are KGHDR and SFDVKD. The CDR3 is made up of 16 amino acids.

This clone was counted at least ten times. V gene TRBV7-8 combines with J gene TRBJ2-1, with 7 positions matching TRBD1. The trim removed 6 bases at V and 5 bases at J, leaving 4 bases unmatched. The CDR3 spans 13 residues. Looked up from germline, CDR1 is SGHVS and CDR2 is FQNEAQ. CDR3 DNA: TGTGCCAGCAGGGGACAGAGAAACAATGAGCAGTTCTTC. This codes for CASRGQRNNEQFF.

The chain carries TRBV9 and TRBJ2-3; 8 bases agree with TRBD2. CDR3 size: 16 residues. V shed 1 base, J shed 1 base, and the junction held 5 bases outside the gene matches. Germline CDR1 and CDR2: SGDLS and YYNGEE. In DNA, the CDR3 is TGTGCCAGCAGCGTATCGGCTAGCGGGCGCACAGATACGCAGTATTTT. Encoded protein: CASSVSASGRTDTQYF.

The rearrangement uses TRBV28 and TRBJ1-1; D is undetermined. CDR1 and CDR2 from the germline V gene are MDHEN and SYDVKM. This CDR3 is 13 amino acids long. V dropped 5 bases and J dropped 5 bases, with 12 bases sitting between them. The CDR3 DNA follows: TGTGCCAGCAGTCCCGGCGGCCAGACTGAAGCTTTCTTT. Amino acids: CASSPGGQTEAFF.

In its sample, this clone was seen a few times. The chain employs TRBV5-1 and TRBJ1-2; D possibly corresponds to TRBD1 (6 bases). Between the trimmed V and J ends, which lost 4 bases and 6 bases, there was a span of 13 bases. The germline V gene has CDR1 SGHRS and CDR2 YFSETQ. This CDR3 region has 13 residues. CDR3 sequence reads: CASSLRSGDGYTF. Here the CDR3 DNA reads TGCGCCAGCAGCCTTAGGTCAGGGGATGGCTACACCTTC. The full variable domain, its missing parts supplied by reference TRBV5-1 and TRBJ1-2, is KAGVTQTPRYLIKTRGQQVTLSCSPISGHRSVSWYQQTPGQGLQFLFEYFSETQRNKGNFPGRFSGRQFSNSRSEMNVSTLELGDSALYLCASSLRSGDGYTFGSGTRLTVV.

J is TRBJ2-7 and V is TRBV6-5; 7 bases are shared with TRBD2. The V gene end was trimmed by 6 bases and the J gene end by 0 bases; junction bases not matched to a gene: 8. The CDR3 contains 15 residues. Germline V gives CDR1 MNHEY, CDR2 SVGAGI. The CDR3 loop is CASSVGGEGSYEQYF. CDR3 sequence (DNA): TGTGCCAGCAGCGTGGGCGGGGAGGGCTCCTACGAGCAGTACTTC.